One sample yielded the 32 T cell receptor beta chains listed below, sequenced in a study of OX40 agonist ivuxolimab in advanced cancers. Library creation used the immunoSEQ multiplex PCR assay. TCRdb carries this immuneACCESS record with in-frame sequences only. Its versions omit some clonotypes, under half of them owing to an unresolved V gene in the studies checked, with the rest unexplained. The sample table contains under 45,000 clones; only one count was recorded for 70% to 85% of them. Jointly, the top ten make up 9.5% to 13% of the sample. The material was CD4+ or CD8+ T cells sorted from blood, obtained in a trial of the OX40 agonist ivuxolimab. These receptors came from an adult with an advanced solid tumor such as melanoma, head and neck, liver or kidney cancer.

This clone was seen once. Other DNA sequences in this specimen translate into the identical CDR3. The chain is built from TRBV7-9 and TRBJ2-2; no clear D gene. Germline V lookup: CDR1 SEHNR, CDR2 FQNEAQ (reference sequence). Trimming took 1 base from V and 3 from J, leaving 6 bases between them. The CDR3 length is 14 residues. The CDR3 loop reads CASSLDSYTGELFF. CDR3 nucleotides: TGTGCCAGCAGCTTAGATTCGTACACCGGGGAGCTGTTTTTT.

This clone was detected a few times. The gene calls are TRBV15 and TRBJ1-1; no reliable D call. Between the trimmed V and J ends, which lost 1 base and 0 bases, there was a span of 12 bases. The CDR3 consists of 16 residues. Germline CDR1 and CDR2: LNHNV and YYDKDF (reference sequence). The CDR3 sequence is CATSRGVILLNTEAFF. The DNA of the CDR3 is TGTGCCACCAGCAGAGGAGTGATACTATTGAACACTGAAGCTTTCTTT.

The gene calls are TRBV28 and TRBJ1-2; 8 bases agree with TRBD1. Per germline, CDR1 MDHEN and CDR2 SYDVKM. With V trimmed by 5 bases and J by 3 bases, 5 bases remained unmatched. The CDR3 length is 14 residues. The CDR3 coding sequence is TGTGCCAGCAGTGCACGACAGGGGTACTATGGCTACACCTTC. Amino acids: CASSARQGYYGYTF.

The V call is TRBV27, the J call TRBJ1-2; 10 positions match TRBD1. This CDR3 has 15 residues. Germline trimming cut 8 bases from V and 4 bases from J; bases unmatched to any gene: 10. CDR1 is MNHEY, CDR2 SMNVEV, per germline (reference sequence). CDR3 sequence: CASGRQGARGYGYTF. Written as DNA, the CDR3 is TGTGCCAGCGGGCGACAGGGGGCTCGCGGCTATGGCTACACCTTC.

V is TRBV11-2 and J is TRBJ2-2, with D possibly being TRBD1 or TRBD2 (5 bases each). Germline lookup yields CDR1 SGHAT and CDR2 FQNNGV. CDR3 length: 15 amino acids. Between the trimmed V and J ends, which lost 5 bases and 1 base, there was a span of 11 bases. CDR3 in amino acids: CASSPGTQNTGELFF. The CDR3 DNA reads TGTGCCAGCAGCCCAGGGACCCAGAACACCGGGGAGCTGTTTTTT. The full variable domain, its missing parts supplied by reference TRBV11-2 and TRBJ2-2, is EAGVAQSPRYKIIEKRQSVAFWCNPISGHATLYWYQQILGQGPKLLIQFQNNGVVDDSQLPKDRFSAERLKGVDSTLKIQPAKLEDSAVYLCASSPGTQNTGELFFGEGSRLTVL.

The chain couples TRBV10-3 to TRBJ2-7; D possibly uses TRBD1 or TRBD2 (5 bases each). Trimming took off 0 bases at V and 6 bases at J, with 15 bases between the two ends. The germline gives CDR1 ENHRY, CDR2 SYGVKD. The CDR3 sequence is 15 residues long. DNA of the CDR3: TGTGCCATCAGTGAGTCCTGGGACGGCACAGGCGAGCAGTACTTC. This encodes CAISESWDGTGEQYF.

This clone was found once. V is TRBV6-6 and J is TRBJ2-4; D may be TRBD1 (5 bases). This CDR3 contains 15 residues. CDR1 is MNHNY, CDR2 SVGAGI, per germline (reference sequence). V lost 8 bases and J 7 bases, leaving 21 bases between the germline ends. The DNA for the CDR3 is TGTGCCAGCTCCCGAATCCTGGGGCCTCTGAACATTCAGTACTTC. Its translation: CASSRILGPLNIQYF.

This clone has a handful of counts. V usage is TRBV29-1 and J usage is TRBJ2-7, with D perhaps assigned TRBD1 or TRBD2 (6 bases each). Trimming cost V 0 bases and J 6 bases, with 12 bases left between them. Germline V gives CDR1 SQVTM, CDR2 ANQGSEA. This CDR3 is built from 13 residues. CDR3 loop: CSVEDLGGLEQYF. The DNA of the CDR3 is TGCAGCGTTGAAGATCTTGGGGGGCTCGAGCAGTACTTC.

This chain links TRBV2 with TRBJ1-2, with D possibly TRBD1 on 5 matching bases. CDR1 is SNHLY, CDR2 FYNNEI, per germline. The CDR3 has 17 residues. Trimming left V 4 bases short and J 2 bases short, with 20 bases between. Here the CDR3 DNA reads TGTGCCAGCAGTGCCCAGAATTCTCGGGGGTCGAACTATGGCTACACCTTC. Amino acids: CASSAQNSRGSNYGYTF.

The CDR3 protein is CASSDRTNTEAFF. The CDR3 region has the DNA TGTGCCAGCAGCGATCGAACCAACACTGAAGCTTTCTTT. This chain joins TRBV7-9 and TRBJ1-1; no clear D gene. CDR1 is SEHNR, CDR2 FQNEAQ, per germline (reference sequence). V was clipped by 5 bases and J by 2 bases, with 9 bases between them. The CDR3 loop spans 13 amino acids.

V and J are TRBV7-6 and TRBJ2-1, with 11 bases that match TRBD2. Germline CDR1 and CDR2: SGHVS and FNYEAQ. There are 14 residues in the CDR3. The J segment lost 8 bases and the V segment lost 5 bases, leaving 5 bases of the junction unmatched. The CDR3, as DNA: TGTGCCAGCAGCCTTAGCGGGGGGGTCGATGAGCAGTTCTTC. It is translated as CASSLSGGVDEQFF.

The J gene is TRBJ2-3, the V gene TRBV6-5; D remains ambiguous. The CDR3 runs to 15 residues. V was pared by 1 base and J by 1 base, with 9 bases between. The germline gives CDR1 MNHEY, CDR2 SVGAGI. The CDR3 coding sequence is TGTGCCAGCAGTTACTATGGAGCCGGCACAGATACGCAGTATTTT. Protein product: CASSYYGAGTDTQYF.

This clone was observed once. The gene calls are TRBV7-9 and TRBJ2-7, with D maybe TRBD2 (6 bases). CDR3 length: 15 amino acids. Germline values: CDR1 SEHNR, CDR2 FQNEAQ (reference sequence). V lost 4 bases, J lost 4 bases, and 17 bases lay in between. This CDR3 is CASSSSPAGGYEQYF. The CDR3 DNA reads TGTGCCAGCAGCTCTTCTCCCGCAGGAGGGTACGAGCAGTACTTC.

J is TRBJ2-1 and V is TRBV11-2; D ambiguous. V was cut by 4 bases and J by 0 bases, with 10 bases left in between. This CDR3 contains 15 residues. The germline V gene encodes CDR1 SGHAT and CDR2 FQNNGV. As DNA, the CDR3 is TGTGCCAGCAGCTCCGAATGGAGCTCCTACAATGAGCAGTTCTTC. This codes for CASSSEWSSYNEQFF.

This clone appeared once. V is TRBV18 and J is TRBJ2-7; the match to TRBD1 covers 7 bases. This CDR3 is built from 13 residues. V was pared by 3 bases and J by 3 bases, with 2 bases of the junction left unmatched. Germline lookup yields CDR1 KGHSH and CDR2 LQKENI. CDR3 DNA: TGTGCCAGCTCACCGGGACAGAACTACGAGCAGTACTTC. It yields the protein CASSPGQNYEQYF. Variable domain in full (rest from reference TRBV18 and TRBJ2-7): NAGVMQNPRHLVRRRGQEARLRCSPMKGHSHVYWYRQLPEEGLKFMVYLQKENIIDESGMPKERFSAEFPKEGPSILRIQQVVRGDSAAYFCASSPGQNYEQYFGPGTRLTVT.

V usage is TRBV9 and J usage is TRBJ1-1, with TRBD1 matching over 10 bases. The CDR3 totals 15 residues. Germline V gene lookup returns CDR1 SGDLS and CDR2 YYNGEE. V lost 3 bases, J lost 5 bases, and 7 bases stayed unmatched. Written as DNA, the CDR3 is TGTGCCAGCAGCGGCCTCCGGGACAGGGGTACTGAAGCTTTCTTT. Encoded protein: CASSGLRDRGTEAFF. Full variable domain (outside the CDR3, taken from reference TRBV9 and TRBJ1-1): DSGVTQTPKHLITATGQRVTLRCSPRSGDLSVYWYQQSLDQGLQFLIQYYNGEERAKGNILERFSAQQFPDLHSELNLSSLELGDSALYFCASSGLRDRGTEAFFGQGTRLTVV.

This clone was seen only a few times. This chain connects TRBV19 to TRBJ2-1; 11 bases agree with TRBD1. The CDR3 length is 16 residues. V lost 0 bases, J lost 7 bases, and 5 bases stayed unmatched. Per germline, CDR1 LNHDA and CDR2 SQIVND (reference sequence). The CDR3 DNA follows: TGTGCCAGTAGTATAGAGGGGACAGGGGGTAGGAATGAGCAGTTCTTC. Translation: CASSIEGTGGRNEQFF.

The CDR3 spells CASSLHDEQYF. The CDR3 DNA reads TGTGCCAGCAGCTTACACGACGAGCAGTACTTC. The chain carries TRBV7-9 and TRBJ2-7; D is unclear. The CDR3 runs to 11 residues. Germline CDR1 SEHNR, CDR2 FQNEAQ (reference sequence). Deletions cut 2 bases from V and 5 bases from J, with 4 bases between.

This chain links TRBV30 with TRBJ1-5; unclear D gene. Germline V gene sequence: CDR1 GTSNPN, CDR2 SVGIG (reference sequence). Trimming removed 1 base at V and 0 bases at J, with 7 bases between. The CDR3 is made up of 14 amino acids. CDR3 bases: TGTGCCTGGAGTGAGTTTAATAGCAATCAGCCCCAGCATTTT. Its protein product is CAWSEFNSNQPQHF. Complete variable domain (other parts from reference TRBV30 and TRBJ1-5): SQTIHQWPATLVQPVGSPLSLECTVEGTSNPNLYWYRQAAGRGLQLLFYSVGIGQISSEVPQNLSASRPQDRQFILSSKKLLLSDSGFYLCAWSEFNSNQPQHFGDGTRLSIL.

The chain carries TRBV14 and TRBJ2-3; perhaps TRBD2 as D (7 bases). CDR3 length equals 16 residues. Germline V gene sequence: CDR1 SGHDN, CDR2 FVKESK. Deletions cut 0 bases from V and 1 base from J, with 11 bases between. CDR3 DNA sequence: TGTGCCAGCAGCCAAGATCACGGGGGGCGCACAGATACGCAGTATTTT. This sequence encodes CASSQDHGGRTDTQYF.

In its sample, this clone was seen once. CDR3: CASRGQGNQPQHF. As DNA, the CDR3 is TGTGCCAGCAGGGGACAGGGCAATCAGCCCCAGCATTTT. The gene calls are TRBV25-1 and TRBJ1-5; 8 bases agree with TRBD1. Per germline, CDR1 MGHDK and CDR2 SYGVNS. V dropped 6 bases and J dropped 2; count of bases not matched to a gene: 0. This CDR3 has 13 residues.

The CDR3 sequence is CATSTWTGPNTDTQYF. CDR3 coding DNA: TGTGCCACCAGCACATGGACAGGCCCCAACACAGATACGCAGTATTTT. The chain joins TRBV15 to TRBJ2-3; the match to TRBD1 covers 7 bases. This CDR3 region has 16 residues. The ends lost 4 bases at V and 2 bases at J; junction bases unmatched: 9. Germline V gene data show CDR1 as LNHNV and CDR2 as YYDKDF (reference sequence).

The chain is built from TRBV28 and TRBJ2-7, with D possibly TRBD2 on 6 matching bases. V was trimmed by 10 bases and J by 3 bases, leaving 16 bases between them. The CDR3 is 13 amino acids. Germline values: CDR1 MDHEN, CDR2 SYDVKM. CDR3 nucleotides: TGTGCCATCATGGGGACTCACAACTACGAGCAGTACTTC. It translates to CAIMGTHNYEQYF.

The chain combines TRBV4-1 with TRBJ1-5, with D possibly being TRBD1 (5 bases). V was pared by 0 bases and J by 4 bases, with 10 bases between. The CDR3 is 15 residues long. CDR1 and CDR2 from the germline V gene are MGHRA and YSYEKL. The CDR3 region has the DNA TGCGCCAGCAGCCAAGACAGGGACCTTAATCAGCCCCAGCATTTT. This translates into CASSQDRDLNQPQHF.

The chain is built from TRBV28 and TRBJ1-3, with 7 bases matching TRBD1. The V gene's germline CDR1 is MDHEN and CDR2 SYDVKM. With 1 base clipped from V and 2 bases from J, the junction kept 5 bases outside the gene matches. The CDR3 loop spans 16 amino acids. The DNA of the CDR3 is TGTGCCAGCAGTTTATCCCAGGGGGACGCTGGAAACACCATATATTTT. Protein sequence: CASSLSQGDAGNTIYF.

The J gene is TRBJ1-4, the V gene TRBV19, with D possibly matching TRBD1 (6 bases). This CDR3 has 16 amino acids. Deletions cut 7 bases from V and 3 bases from J, with 18 bases between. Germline CDR1 LNHDA, CDR2 SQIVND (reference sequence). CDR3 DNA: TGTGCCAGTACCGCACGCCAGGGGAGGCCTAATGAAAAACTGTTTTTT. Translated, it gives CASTARQGRPNEKLFF. Supplemented by reference TRBV19 and TRBJ1-4, the full variable domain reads DGGITQSPKYLFRKEGQNVTLSCEQNLNHDAMYWYRQDPGQGLRLIYYSQIVNDFQKGDIAEGYSVSREKKESFPLTVTSAQKNPTAFYLCASTARQGRPNEKLFFGSGTQLSVL.

The gene calls are TRBV11-3 and TRBJ2-3; D possibly corresponds to TRBD2 (7 bases). Germline V gives CDR1 SGHNT, CDR2 YENEEA. CDR3 length: 17 residues. The ends were cut back, 1 base at V and 2 bases at J, with 16 bases in the middle. CDR3 protein: CASSLGGGDQSTDTQYF. As DNA, the CDR3 is TGTGCCAGCAGCTTAGGGGGGGGCGACCAATCCACAGATACGCAGTATTTT.

The chain combines TRBV5-1 with TRBJ1-4; D is perhaps TRBD1 (5 bases). This CDR3 is built from 14 residues. With 3 bases removed from V and 6 bases from J, the gap between germline ends came to 12 bases. Germline V lookup: CDR1 SGHRS, CDR2 YFSETQ. CDR3: CASSSVAGDEKLFF. As DNA, the CDR3 is TGCGCCAGCAGCTCGGTAGCGGGGGATGAAAAACTGTTTTTT.

The rearrangement links TRBV18 to TRBJ2-7, with 7 bases lining up with TRBD1. There are 13 residues in the CDR3. Germline V gene lookup returns CDR1 KGHSH and CDR2 LQKENI. With V trimmed by 4 bases and J by 4 bases, 4 bases remained unmatched. CDR3: CASSQQGSYEQYF. The CDR3 nucleotides are TGTGCCAGCTCACAACAGGGGTCTTACGAGCAGTACTTC.

The chain recombines TRBV11-3 with TRBJ2-2; 14 bases line up with TRBD2. The germline gives CDR1 SGHNT, CDR2 YENEEA. This CDR3 has 16 amino acids. The V and J ends lost 5 bases and 8 bases, in that order; junction bases with no gene match: 7. CDR3 residues: CASSPRTSGGRGELFF. DNA for the CDR3: TGTGCCAGCAGCCCACGGACTAGCGGGGGGCGGGGGGAGCTGTTTTTT. Full variable domain (outside the CDR3, taken from reference TRBV11-3 and TRBJ2-2): EAGVVQSPRYKIIEKKQPVAFWCNPISGHNTLYWYLQNLGQGPELLIRYENEEAVDDSQLPKDRFSAERLKGVDSTLKIQPAELGDSAVYLCASSPRTSGGRGELFFGEGSRLTVL.

The chain couples TRBV30 to TRBJ2-1; TRBD1 agrees at 9 bases. Germline CDR1 GTSNPN, CDR2 SVGIG (reference sequence). This CDR3 contains 15 residues. V was clipped by 5 bases and J by 10 bases; unmatched bases: 15. CDR3 loop: CAWAEGDRDFREQFF. CDR3 DNA sequence: TGTGCCTGGGCCGAAGGGGACAGGGACTTTAGGGAGCAGTTCTTC.

This clone was detected once. V and J are TRBV29-1 and TRBJ1-2; 8 bases are a match to TRBD1. The CDR3 is made up of 14 amino acids. Germline trimming cut 3 bases from V and 5 bases from J; bases unmatched to any gene: 8. In germline, CDR1 is SQVTM, CDR2 ANQGSEA. Here the CDR3 DNA reads TGCAGCGTTGATTGGACAGGGTTAAAGTATGGCTACACCTTC. Translated: CSVDWTGLKYGYTF.